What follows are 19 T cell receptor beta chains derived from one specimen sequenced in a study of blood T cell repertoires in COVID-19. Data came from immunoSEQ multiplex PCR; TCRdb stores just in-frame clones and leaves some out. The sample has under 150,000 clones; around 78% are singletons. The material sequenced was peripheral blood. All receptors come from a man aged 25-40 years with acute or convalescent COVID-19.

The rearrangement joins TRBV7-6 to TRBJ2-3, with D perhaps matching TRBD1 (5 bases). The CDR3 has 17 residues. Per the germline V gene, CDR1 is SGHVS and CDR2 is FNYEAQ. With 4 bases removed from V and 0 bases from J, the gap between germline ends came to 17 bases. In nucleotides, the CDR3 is TGTGCCAGCAGCTCAACAGGCGCCAGATCTAGCACAGATACGCAGTATTTT. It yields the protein CASSSTGARSSTDTQYF.

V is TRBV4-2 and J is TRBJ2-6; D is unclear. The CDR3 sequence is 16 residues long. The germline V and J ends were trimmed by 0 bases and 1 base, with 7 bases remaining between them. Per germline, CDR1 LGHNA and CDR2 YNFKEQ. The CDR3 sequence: CASSQEGESGANVLTF. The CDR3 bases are TGTGCCAGCAGCCAAGAAGGAGAGTCTGGGGCCAACGTCCTGACTTTC.

CDR3 nucleotide sequence: TGCAGCGTTGAGAAGACAGGGATGGAGACCCAGTACTTC. It codes for CSVEKTGMETQYF. This rearrangement joins TRBV29-1 to TRBJ2-5; 7 nucleotides align to TRBD1. Germline V gives CDR1 SQVTM, CDR2 ANQGSEA. J was trimmed by 5 bases and V by 3 bases; bases with no gene match: 6. The length of the CDR3 is 13 residues.

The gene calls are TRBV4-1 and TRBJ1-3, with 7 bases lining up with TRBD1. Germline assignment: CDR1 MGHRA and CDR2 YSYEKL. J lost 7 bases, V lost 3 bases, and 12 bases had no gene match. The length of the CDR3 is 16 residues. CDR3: CASSHHTGDPSNTIYF. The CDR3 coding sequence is TGCGCCAGCAGCCATCACACAGGGGACCCATCGAACACCATATATTTT.

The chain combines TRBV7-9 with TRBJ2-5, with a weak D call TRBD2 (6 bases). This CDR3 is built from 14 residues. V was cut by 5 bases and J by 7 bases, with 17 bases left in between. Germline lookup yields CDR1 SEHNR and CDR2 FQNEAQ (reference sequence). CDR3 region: CASSAGTSWGTQYF. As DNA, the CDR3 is TGTGCCAGCAGCGCAGGCACTAGCTGGGGGACCCAGTACTTC. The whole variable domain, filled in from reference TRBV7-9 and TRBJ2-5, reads DTGVSQNPRHKITKRGQNVTFRCDPISEHNRLYWYRQTLGQGPEFLTYFQNEAQLEKSRLLSDRFSAERPKGSFSTLEIQRTEQGDSAMYLCASSAGTSWGTQYFGPGTRLLVL.

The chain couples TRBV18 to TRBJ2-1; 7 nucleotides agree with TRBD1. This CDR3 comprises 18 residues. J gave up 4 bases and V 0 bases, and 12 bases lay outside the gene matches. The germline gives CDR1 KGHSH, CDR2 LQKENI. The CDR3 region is CASSPPKGRGSSYNEQFF. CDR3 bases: TGTGCCAGCTCACCACCGAAGGGCAGGGGGAGTTCTTACAATGAGCAGTTCTTC.

The CDR3 is CAIRAGGAVDEQFF. The CDR3 DNA follows: TGTGCCATCAGGGCAGGGGGAGCCGTGGATGAGCAGTTCTTC. The genes are TRBV10-3 and TRBJ2-1; the match to TRBD1 covers 7 bases. Germline CDR1 and CDR2: ENHRY and SYGVKD. CDR3 length equals 14 residues. J gave up 8 bases and V 6 bases, and 10 bases lay outside the gene matches.

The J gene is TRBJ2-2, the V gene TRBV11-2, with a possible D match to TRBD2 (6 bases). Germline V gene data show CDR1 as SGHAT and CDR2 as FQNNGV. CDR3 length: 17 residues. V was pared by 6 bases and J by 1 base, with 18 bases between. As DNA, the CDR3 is TGTGCCAGCAGGCCAACCGGGACTGGCCAGAACACCGGGGAGCTGTTTTTT. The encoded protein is CASRPTGTGQNTGELFF.

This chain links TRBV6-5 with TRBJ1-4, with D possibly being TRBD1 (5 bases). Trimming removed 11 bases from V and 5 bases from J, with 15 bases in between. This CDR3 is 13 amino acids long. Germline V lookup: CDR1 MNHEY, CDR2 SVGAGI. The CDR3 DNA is TGTGCCGTGTTACAGGAGATCAATGAAAAACTGTTTTTT. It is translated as CAVLQEINEKLFF.

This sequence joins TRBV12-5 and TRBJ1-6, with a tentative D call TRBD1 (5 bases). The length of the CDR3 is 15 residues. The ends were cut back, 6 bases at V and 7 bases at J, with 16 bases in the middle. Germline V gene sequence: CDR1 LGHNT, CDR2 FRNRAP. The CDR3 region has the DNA TGTGCTAGTGGAAGGCCAGGGAGGGTAAATTCACCCCTCCACTTT. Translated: CASGRPGRVNSPLHF.

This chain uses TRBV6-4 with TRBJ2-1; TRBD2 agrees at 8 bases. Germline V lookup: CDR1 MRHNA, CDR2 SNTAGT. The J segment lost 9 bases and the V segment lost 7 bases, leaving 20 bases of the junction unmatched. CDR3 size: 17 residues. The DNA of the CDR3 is TGTGCCAGCACAGACGCCCGGGGGGGGACATGGATGAGTGAGCAGTTCTTC. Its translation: CASTDARGGTWMSEQFF.

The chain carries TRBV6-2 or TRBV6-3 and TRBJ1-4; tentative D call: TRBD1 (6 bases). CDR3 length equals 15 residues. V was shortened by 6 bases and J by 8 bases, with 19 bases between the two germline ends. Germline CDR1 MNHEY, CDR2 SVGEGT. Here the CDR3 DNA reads TGTGCCAGCAGCCGTCGGGGGGCCAGGCGAGAAAAACTGTTTTTT. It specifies CASSRRGARREKLFF.

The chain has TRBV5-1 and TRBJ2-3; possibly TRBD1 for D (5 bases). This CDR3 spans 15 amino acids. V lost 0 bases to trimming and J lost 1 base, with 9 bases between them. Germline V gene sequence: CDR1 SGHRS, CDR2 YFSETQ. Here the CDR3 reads CASSLETVGTDTQYF. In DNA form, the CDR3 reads TGCGCCAGCAGCTTGGAGACAGTAGGCACAGATACGCAGTATTTT.

The CDR3 sequence is CASSEMGLAASSTDTQYF. The CDR3, as DNA: TGTGCCAGCAGCGAGATGGGACTAGCGGCCTCTAGCACAGATACGCAGTATTTT. The chain employs TRBV9 and TRBJ2-3; TRBD2 matches 11 bases. Trimming at V came to 3 bases and at J to 0 bases, leaving 9 bases not matched to a gene. In germline, CDR1 is SGDLS, CDR2 YYNGEE. This CDR3 spans 18 amino acids. Based on the CDR3 plus reference TRBV9 and TRBJ2-3, the full variable domain is DSGVTQTPKHLITATGQRVTLRCSPRSGDLSVYWYQQSLDQGLQFLIQYYNGEERAKGNILERFSAQQFPDLHSELNLSSLELGDSALYFCASSEMGLAASSTDTQYFGPGTRLTVL.

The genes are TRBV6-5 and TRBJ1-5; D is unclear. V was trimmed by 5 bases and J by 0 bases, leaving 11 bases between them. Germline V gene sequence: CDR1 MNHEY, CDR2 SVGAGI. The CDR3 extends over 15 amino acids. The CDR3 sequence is CASSPSGSSNQPQHF. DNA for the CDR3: TGTGCCAGCAGTCCCTCAGGTAGTAGCAATCAGCCCCAGCATTTT.

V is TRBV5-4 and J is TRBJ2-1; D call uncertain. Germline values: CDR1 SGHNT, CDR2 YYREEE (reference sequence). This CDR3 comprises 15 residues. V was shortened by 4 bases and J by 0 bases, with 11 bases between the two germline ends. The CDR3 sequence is CASSMVASSYNEQFF. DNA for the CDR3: TGTGCCAGCAGCATGGTGGCCAGCTCCTACAATGAGCAGTTCTTC.

In nucleotides, the CDR3 is TGTGCCAGCAGCCCACCAACCGGGACAGTAAACACTGAAGCTTTCTTT. As protein: CASSPPTGTVNTEAFF. The rearrangement links TRBV7-9 to TRBJ1-1; TRBD1 matches 7 bases. Looked up from germline, CDR1 is SEHNR and CDR2 is FQNEAQ (reference sequence). V dropped 5 bases and J dropped 2; count of bases not matched to a gene: 11. The CDR3 contains 16 residues. The full variable domain, rest sourced from reference TRBV7-9 and TRBJ1-1, is DTGVSQNPRHKITKRGQNVTFRCDPISEHNRLYWYRQTLGQGPEFLTYFQNEAQLEKSRLLSDRFSAERPKGSFSTLEIQRTEQGDSAMYLCASSPPTGTVNTEAFFGQGTRLTVV.

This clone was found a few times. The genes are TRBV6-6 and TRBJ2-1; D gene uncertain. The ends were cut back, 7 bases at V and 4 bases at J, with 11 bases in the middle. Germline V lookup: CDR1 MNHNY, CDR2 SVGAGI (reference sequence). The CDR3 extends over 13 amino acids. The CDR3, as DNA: TGTGCCAGCATTGGGCAGCTTTACAATGAGCAGTTCTTC. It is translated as CASIGQLYNEQFF.

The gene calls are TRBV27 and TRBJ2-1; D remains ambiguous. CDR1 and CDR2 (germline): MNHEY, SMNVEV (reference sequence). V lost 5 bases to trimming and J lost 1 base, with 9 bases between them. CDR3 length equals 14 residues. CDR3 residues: CASSPPRSYNEQFF. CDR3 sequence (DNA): TGTGCCAGCAGTCCCCCCCGTTCCTACAATGAGCAGTTCTTC.